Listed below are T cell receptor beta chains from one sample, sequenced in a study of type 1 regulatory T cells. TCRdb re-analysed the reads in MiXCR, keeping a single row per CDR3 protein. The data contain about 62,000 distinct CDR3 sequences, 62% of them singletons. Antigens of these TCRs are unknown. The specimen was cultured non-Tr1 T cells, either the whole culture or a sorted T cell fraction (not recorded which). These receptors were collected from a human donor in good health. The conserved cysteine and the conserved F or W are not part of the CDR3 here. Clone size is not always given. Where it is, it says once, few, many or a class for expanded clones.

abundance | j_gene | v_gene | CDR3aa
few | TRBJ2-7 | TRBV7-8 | ASRYRLSGEQY
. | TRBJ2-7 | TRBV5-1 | ASSLEPGQGRHEQY
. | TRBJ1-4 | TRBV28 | ASERAGEKLF
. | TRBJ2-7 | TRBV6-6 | ASSATVGEQY
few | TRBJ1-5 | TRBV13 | ASSIRDRDRFGNQPQH
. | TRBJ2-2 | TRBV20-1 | SAHSGTGNTGELF
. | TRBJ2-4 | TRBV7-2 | ASSLRTSGSYNKNIQY
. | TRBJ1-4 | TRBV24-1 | ATSNADEKLF
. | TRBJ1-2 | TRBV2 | ASTRGSQNYGYT
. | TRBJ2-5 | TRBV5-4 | AISTSGVQETQY
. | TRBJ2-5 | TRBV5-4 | ASSALDGQETQY
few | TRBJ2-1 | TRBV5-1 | ASSLAGTAYNEQF
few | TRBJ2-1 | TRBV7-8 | ASSSGGSRTGNEQF
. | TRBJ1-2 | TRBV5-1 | ASSPVTGGYT
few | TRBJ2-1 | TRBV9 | ASSVDDPGTFGGNEQF
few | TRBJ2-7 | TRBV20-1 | SAATLAGAYEQY
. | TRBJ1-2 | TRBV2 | ASSERGASYGYT
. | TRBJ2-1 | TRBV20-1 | SARSGSTYNEQF
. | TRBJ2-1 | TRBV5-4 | ASSWEGGGPRNEQF
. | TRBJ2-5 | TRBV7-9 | ASSLDASGKGETQY
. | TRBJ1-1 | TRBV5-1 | ASSLEAGGRRTEAF
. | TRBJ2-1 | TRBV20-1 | SARTSGSYNEQF
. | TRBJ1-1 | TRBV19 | ASSRPKGGGDTEAF
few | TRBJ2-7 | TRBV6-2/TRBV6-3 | ASTAGGQLGSYEQY
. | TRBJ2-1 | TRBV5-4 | ASSLGGTSGTSYNEQF
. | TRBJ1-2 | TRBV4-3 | ASSQSLQYGYT
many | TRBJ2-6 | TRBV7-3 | ASSFSSGANVLT
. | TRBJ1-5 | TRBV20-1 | SARGRYTGSIKNQPQH
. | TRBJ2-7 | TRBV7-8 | ASSHQRTYEQY
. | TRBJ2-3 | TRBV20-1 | SARVSGNTQY
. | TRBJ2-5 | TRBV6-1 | ASSESQETQY
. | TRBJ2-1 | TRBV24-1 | ATSGEYSYNEQF
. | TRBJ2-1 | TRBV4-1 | ASSTRTGKDNEQF
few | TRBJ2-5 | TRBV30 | AWSVSGDETQY
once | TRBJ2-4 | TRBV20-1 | SARSRTVLAKNIQY
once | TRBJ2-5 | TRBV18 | ASSPPAGQETQY
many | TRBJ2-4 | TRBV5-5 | ASRRQASGKNIQY
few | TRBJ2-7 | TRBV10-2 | ASTPGQASSYEQY
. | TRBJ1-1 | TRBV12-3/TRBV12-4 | ASSFRQAWGNTEAF
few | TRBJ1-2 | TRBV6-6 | ASSRDREFGYT
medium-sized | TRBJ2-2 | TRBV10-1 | ASTGQGANGELF
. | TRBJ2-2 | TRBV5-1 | ASTPGGTTNTGELF
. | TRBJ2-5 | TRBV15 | ATSRDLPSGLGETQY
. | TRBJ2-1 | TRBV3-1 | ASSQGGVTNEQF
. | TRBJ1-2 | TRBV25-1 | ASKESGGYT
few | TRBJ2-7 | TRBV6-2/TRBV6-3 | ASSSAAPWEQY
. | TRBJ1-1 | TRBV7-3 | ASSLTGRTEAF
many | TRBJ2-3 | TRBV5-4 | ASSLIPAGPDTQY
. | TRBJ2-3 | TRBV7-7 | ASSLGRGSTDTQY
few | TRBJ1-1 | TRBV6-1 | ASSEKALNTEAF
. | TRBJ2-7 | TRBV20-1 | SAQRGSGRADYEQY
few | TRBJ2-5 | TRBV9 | ASSPGTGRETQY
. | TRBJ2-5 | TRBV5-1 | ASSLGSGTETQY
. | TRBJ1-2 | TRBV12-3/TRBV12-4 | ASSLLGYGYT